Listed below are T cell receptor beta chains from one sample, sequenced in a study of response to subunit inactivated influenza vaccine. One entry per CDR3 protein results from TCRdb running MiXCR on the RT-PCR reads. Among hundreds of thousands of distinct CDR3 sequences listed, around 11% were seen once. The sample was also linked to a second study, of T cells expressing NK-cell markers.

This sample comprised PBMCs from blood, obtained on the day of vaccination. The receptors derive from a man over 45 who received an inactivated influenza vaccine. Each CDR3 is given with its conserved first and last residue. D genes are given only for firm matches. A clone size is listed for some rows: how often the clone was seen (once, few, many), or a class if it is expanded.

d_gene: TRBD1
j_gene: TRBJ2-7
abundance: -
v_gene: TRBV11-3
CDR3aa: CASSLQTGDGEQYF
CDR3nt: TGTGCCAGCAGCTTACAGACAGGGGACGGCGAGCAGTACTTC

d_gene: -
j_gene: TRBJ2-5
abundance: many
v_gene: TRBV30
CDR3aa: CAWSMGTRETQYF
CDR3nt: TGTGCCTGGAGTATGGGGACCAGAGAGACCCAGTACTTC

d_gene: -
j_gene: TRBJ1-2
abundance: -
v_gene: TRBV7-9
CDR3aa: CASSHATPPYGYTF
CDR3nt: TGTGCCAGCAGCCACGCGACACCTCCCTATGGCTACACCTTC

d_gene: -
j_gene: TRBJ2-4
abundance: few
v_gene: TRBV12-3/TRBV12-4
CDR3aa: CASKPGGGDIQYF
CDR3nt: TGTGCCAGCAAACCGGGGGGCGGAGACATTCAGTACTTC

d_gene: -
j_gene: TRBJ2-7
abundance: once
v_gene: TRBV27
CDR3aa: CASSFRGPTYEQYF
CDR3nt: TGTGCCAGCAGTTTCCGGGGACCTACCTACGAGCAGTACTTC

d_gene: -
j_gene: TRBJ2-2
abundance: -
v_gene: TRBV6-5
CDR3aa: CASSYKGTGELFF
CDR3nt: TGTGCCAGCAGTTACAAGGGCACCGGGGAGCTGTTTTTT

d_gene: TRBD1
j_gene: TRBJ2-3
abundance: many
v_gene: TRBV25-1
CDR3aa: CASSEGTVTDTQYF
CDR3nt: TGTGCCAGCAGTGAAGGGACAGTCACAGATACGCAGTATTTT

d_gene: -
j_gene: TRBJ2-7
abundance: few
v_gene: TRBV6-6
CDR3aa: CASSTRTAEEQYF
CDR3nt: TGTGCCAGCAGTACACGGACGGCGGAAGAGCAGTACTTC

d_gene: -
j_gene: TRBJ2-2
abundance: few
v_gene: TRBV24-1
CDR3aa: CATSVGPRTGFVTGELFF
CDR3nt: TGTGCCACCAGCGTGGGACCGAGGACTGGATTTGTCACCGGGGAGCTGTTTTTT

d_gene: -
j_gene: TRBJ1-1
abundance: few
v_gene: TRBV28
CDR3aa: CASTTDANTEAFF
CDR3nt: TGTGCCAGCACCACCGACGCGAACACTGAAGCTTTCTTT

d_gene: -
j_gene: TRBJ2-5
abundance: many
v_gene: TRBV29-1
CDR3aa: CSVSSVTGETQYF
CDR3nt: TGCAGCGTTTCTAGTGTAACCGGGGAGACCCAGTACTTC

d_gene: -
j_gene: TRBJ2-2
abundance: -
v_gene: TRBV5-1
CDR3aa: CASSQNPGQSSGELFF
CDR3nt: TGCGCCAGCAGCCAAAACCCAGGACAAAGTTCCGGGGAGCTGTTTTTT

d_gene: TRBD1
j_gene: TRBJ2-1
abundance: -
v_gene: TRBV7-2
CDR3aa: CASSLRFGQGYNEQFF
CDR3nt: TGTGCCAGCAGCTTAAGGTTCGGACAGGGCTACAATGAGCAGTTCTTC

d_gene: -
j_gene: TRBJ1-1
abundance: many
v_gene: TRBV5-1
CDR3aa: CASSPNQGWNTEAFF
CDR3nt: TGCGCCAGCAGCCCCAACCAGGGGTGGAACACTGAAGCTTTCTTT

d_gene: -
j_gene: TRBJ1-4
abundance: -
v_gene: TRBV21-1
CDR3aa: CASSKRKDNEKLFF
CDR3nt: TGTGCCAGCAGCAAGCGAAAGGATAATGAAAAACTGTTTTTT

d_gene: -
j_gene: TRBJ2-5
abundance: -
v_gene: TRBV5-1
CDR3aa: CASSVSGPAGTQYF
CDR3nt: TGCGCCAGCAGCGTCTCGGGACCAGCAGGGACCCAGTACTTC

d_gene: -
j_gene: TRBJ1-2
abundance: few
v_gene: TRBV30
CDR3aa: CASAGQTGGYTF
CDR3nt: TGTGCCTCCGCGGGACAAACGGGTGGCTACACCTTC